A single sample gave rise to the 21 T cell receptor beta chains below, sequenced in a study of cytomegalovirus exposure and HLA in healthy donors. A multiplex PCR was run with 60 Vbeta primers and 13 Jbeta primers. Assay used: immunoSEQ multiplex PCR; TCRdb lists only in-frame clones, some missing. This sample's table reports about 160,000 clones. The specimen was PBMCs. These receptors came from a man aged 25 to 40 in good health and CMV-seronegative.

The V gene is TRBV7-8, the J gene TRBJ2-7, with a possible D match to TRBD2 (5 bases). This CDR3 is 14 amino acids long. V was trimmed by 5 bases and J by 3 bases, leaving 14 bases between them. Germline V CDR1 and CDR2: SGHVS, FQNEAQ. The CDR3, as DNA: TGTGCCAGCAGCACCTTCGCGGGCCGCTACGAGCAGTACTTC. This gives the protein CASSTFAGRYEQYF. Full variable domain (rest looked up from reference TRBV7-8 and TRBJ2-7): GAGVSQSPRYKVAKRGQDVALRCDPISGHVSLFWYQQALGQGPEFLTYFQNEAQLDKSGLPSDRFFAERPEGSVSTLKIQRTQQEDSAVYLCASSTFAGRYEQYFGPGTRLTVT.

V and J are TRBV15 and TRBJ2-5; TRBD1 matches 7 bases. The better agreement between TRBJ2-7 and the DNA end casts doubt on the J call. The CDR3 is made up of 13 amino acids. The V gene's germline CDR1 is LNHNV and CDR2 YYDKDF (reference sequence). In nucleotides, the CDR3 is TGTGCCACCAGCCTACAGGGGACCTACGAGCAGTACTTC. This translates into CATSLQGTYEQYF.

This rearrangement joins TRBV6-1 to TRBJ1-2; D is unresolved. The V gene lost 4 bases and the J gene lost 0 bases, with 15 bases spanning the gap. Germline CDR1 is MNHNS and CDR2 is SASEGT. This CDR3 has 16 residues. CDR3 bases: TGTGCCAGCAGTGGATATCCGGGAGGACCTAACTATGGCTACACCTTC. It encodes CASSGYPGGPNYGYTF.

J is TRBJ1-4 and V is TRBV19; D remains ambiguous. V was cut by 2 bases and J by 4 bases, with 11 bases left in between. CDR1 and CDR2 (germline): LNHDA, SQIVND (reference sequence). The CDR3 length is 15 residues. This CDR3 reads CASSITWQNNEKLFF. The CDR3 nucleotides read TGTGCCAGTAGTATAACATGGCAGAATAATGAAAAACTGTTTTTT.

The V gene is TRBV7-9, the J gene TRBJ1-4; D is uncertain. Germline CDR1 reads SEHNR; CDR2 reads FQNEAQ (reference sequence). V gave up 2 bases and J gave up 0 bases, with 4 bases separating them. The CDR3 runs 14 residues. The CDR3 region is CASSLSATNEKLFF. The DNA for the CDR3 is TGTGCCAGCAGCTTAAGCGCAACTAATGAAAAACTGTTTTTT.

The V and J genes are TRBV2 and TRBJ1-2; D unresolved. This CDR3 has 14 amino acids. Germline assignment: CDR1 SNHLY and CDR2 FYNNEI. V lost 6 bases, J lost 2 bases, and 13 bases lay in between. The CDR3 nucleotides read TGTGCCAGCAGGAGGGCGGAGGGCAACTATGGCTACACCTTC. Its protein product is CASRRAEGNYGYTF.

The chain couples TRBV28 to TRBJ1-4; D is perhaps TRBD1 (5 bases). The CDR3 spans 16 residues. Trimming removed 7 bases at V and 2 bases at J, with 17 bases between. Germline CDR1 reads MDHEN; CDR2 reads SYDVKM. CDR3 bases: TGTGCCAGCACTTCGTCGGCGACAGCTACTAATGAAAAACTGTTTTTT. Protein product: CASTSSATATNEKLFF.

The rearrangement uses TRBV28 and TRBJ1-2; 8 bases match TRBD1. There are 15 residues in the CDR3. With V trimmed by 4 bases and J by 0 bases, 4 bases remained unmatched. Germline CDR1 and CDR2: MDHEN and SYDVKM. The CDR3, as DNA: TGTGCCAGCAGTTCCGGACAGGGTGCTAACTATGGCTACACCTTC. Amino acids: CASSSGQGANYGYTF.

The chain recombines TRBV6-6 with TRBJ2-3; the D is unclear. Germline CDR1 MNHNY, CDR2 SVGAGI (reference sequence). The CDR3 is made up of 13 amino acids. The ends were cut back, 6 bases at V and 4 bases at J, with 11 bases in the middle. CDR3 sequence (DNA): TGTGCCAGCAGCCCATTTGAGTCAGATACGCAGTATTTT. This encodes CASSPFESDTQYF.

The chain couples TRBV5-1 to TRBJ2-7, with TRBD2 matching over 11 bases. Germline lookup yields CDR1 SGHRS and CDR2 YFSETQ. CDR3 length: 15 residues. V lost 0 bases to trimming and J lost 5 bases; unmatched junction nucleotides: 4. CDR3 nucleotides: TGCGCCAGCAGCTTGGAATCTAGCGGGAGGAACGAGCAGTACTTC. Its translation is CASSLESSGRNEQYF.

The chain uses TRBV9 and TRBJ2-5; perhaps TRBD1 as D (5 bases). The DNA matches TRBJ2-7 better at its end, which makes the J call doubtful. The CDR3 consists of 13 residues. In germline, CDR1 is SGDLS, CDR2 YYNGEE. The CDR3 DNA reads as TGTGCCAGCAGCGTAGCCCAGGGCTACGAGCAGTACTTC. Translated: CASSVAQGYEQYF.

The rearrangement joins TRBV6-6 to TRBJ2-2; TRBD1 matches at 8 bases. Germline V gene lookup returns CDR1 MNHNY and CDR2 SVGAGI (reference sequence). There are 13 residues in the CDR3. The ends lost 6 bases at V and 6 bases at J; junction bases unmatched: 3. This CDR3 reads CASSDRGPGELFF. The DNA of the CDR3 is TGTGCCAGCAGCGACAGGGGTCCCGGGGAGCTGTTTTTT.

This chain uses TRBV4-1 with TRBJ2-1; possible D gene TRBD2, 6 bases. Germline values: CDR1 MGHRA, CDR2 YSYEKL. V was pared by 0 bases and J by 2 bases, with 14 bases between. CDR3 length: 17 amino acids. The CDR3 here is CASSQDFGRGPYNEQFF. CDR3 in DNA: TGCGCCAGCAGCCAAGATTTCGGGCGGGGACCCTACAATGAGCAGTTCTTC.

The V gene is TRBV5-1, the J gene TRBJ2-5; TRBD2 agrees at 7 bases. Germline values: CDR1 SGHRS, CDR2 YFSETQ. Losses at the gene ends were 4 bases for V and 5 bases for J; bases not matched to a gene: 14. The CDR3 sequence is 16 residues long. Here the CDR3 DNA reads TGCGCCAGCAGCGCAGGGCCCGGACTAGTTGGCGAGACCCAGTACTTC. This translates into CASSAGPGLVGETQYF.

The CDR3 bases are TGTGCCAGCAGCTTACGACAGGACGGGGAGCAGTACTTC. Its protein product is CASSLRQDGEQYF. The chain carries TRBV7-2 and TRBJ2-7; weak D call: TRBD1 (6 bases). Germline loops: CDR1 SGHTA, CDR2 FQGNSA. Trimming took 2 bases from V and 7 from J, leaving 12 bases between them. CDR3 length equals 13 residues.

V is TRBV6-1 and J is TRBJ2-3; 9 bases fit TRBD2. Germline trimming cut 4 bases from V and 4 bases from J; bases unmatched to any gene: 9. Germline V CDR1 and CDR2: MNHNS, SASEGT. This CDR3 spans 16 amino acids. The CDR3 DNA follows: TGTGCCAGCAGTGGGGTTAGCGGGAGCGGATCAGATACGCAGTATTTT. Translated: CASSGVSGSGSDTQYF.

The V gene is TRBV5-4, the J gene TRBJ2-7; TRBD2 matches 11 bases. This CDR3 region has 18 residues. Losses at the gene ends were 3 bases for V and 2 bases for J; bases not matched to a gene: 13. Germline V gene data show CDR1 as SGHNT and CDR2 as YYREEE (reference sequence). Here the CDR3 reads CASSSRTSGPWGAYEQYF. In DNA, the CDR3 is TGTGCCAGCAGCTCTAGGACTAGCGGGCCCTGGGGGGCCTACGAGCAGTACTTC. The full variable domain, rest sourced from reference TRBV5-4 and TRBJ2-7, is ETGVTQSPTHLIKTRGQQVTLRCSSQSGHNTVSWYQQALGQGPQFIFQYYREEENGRGNFPPRFSGLQFPNYSSELNVNALELDDSALYLCASSSRTSGPWGAYEQYFGPGTRLTVT.

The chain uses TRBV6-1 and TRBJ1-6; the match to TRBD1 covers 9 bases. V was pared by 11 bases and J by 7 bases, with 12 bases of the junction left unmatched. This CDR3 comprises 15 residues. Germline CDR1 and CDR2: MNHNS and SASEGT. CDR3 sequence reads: CAGTPGQGKNSPLHF. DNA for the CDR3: TGTGCCGGGACTCCGGGACAGGGCAAGAATTCACCCCTCCACTTT.

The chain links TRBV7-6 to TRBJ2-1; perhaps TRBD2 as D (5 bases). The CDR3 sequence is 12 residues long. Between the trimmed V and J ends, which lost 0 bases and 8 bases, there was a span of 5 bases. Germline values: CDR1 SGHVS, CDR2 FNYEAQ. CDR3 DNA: TGTGCCAGCAGCTTAGCGAGGGATGAGCAGTTCTTC. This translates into CASSLARDEQFF.

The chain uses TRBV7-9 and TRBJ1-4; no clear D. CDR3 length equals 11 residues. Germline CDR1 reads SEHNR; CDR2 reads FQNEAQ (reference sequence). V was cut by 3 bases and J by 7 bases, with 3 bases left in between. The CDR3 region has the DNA TGTGCCAGCAGCTTCTCTGAAAAACTGTTTTTT. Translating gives CASSFSEKLFF.

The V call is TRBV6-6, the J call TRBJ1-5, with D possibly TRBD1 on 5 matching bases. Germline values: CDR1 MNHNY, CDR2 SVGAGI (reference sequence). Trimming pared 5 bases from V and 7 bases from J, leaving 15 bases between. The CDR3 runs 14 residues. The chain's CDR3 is CASSPRGAEQPQHF. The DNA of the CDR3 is TGTGCCAGCAGTCCCCGCGGGGCCGAACAGCCCCAGCATTTT.